The sequence of this TCR beta chain was determined in a study of T-cell memory formation after mild COVID-19. Study-level results: Later expanders leaned CD4+, whereas clones that contracted between day 15 and 85 were balanced CD4/CD8. The authors left the SARS-CoV-2 specificity of second-wave clones peaking on day 37 unconfirmed. The appearance of some responding clones in pre-infection memory suggested that cross-reactive memory joined.

CDR1 is LGHDT, CDR2 YNNKEL, per germline (reference sequence). After removal of 1 base from V and 1 base from J, the junction contained 7 bases not matched to a gene. The CDR3 contains 18 residues. A single record per CDR3 protein comes from TCRdb applying MiXCR to the 5' RACE reads. The repertoire holds roughly 100,000 distinct CDR3 sequences, with 9.5% to 15% as singletons. On this clonotype itself: What it binds is unknown.

Material for sequencing was PBMCs or a T cell subset sorted from them (not recorded which). The sequence derives from an adult woman who had mild COVID-19 (a few samples of this study predate the infection). Cell type and time point are not known. The chain recombines TRBV3-1 with TRBJ1-2; 12 bases are a match to TRBD1. The CDR3 is CASSQAPGQGANNYGYTF. The CDR3 DNA reads TGTGCCAGCAGCCAAGCCCCGGGACAGGGGGCCAATAACTATGGCTACACCTTC.